This TCR beta chain was retrieved from a study of molecular identifiers for immune sequencing clone quantification. TCRdb passed the PCR reads through MiXCR, listing each CDR3 protein once. In the table there are 85,000 to 120,000 distinct CDR3 sequences, about 35% of which are singletons. This sequence was found in a human donor in good health. Some libraries in this study had Jurkat cell RNA spiked in. Sample: naive CD8+ T cells from blood, with Jurkat cell RNA spiked in. Subset: FACS-sorted CD8+CD4-CCR7+CD45RA+ naive T cells.

CDR3 DNA: TGTGCCAGCAGTTTATCGGCGGTGAGCTCCTACAATGAGCAGTTCTTC. Residues: CASSLSAVSSYNEQFF. The chain combines TRBV27 with TRBJ2-1; D unresolved. CDR3 size: 16 residues. Germline V gene lookup returns CDR1 MNHEY and CDR2 SMNVEV (reference sequence). The germline V and J ends were trimmed by 0 bases and 0 bases, with 9 bases remaining between them.